This T cell receptor (beta chain) appears in the sequencing data of a study of neoadjuvant nivolumab and ipilimumab in lung cancer. On this clone: Its antigen is still unknown.

Trimming took 7 bases from V and 2 from J, leaving 15 bases between them. CDR1 SQVTM and CDR2 ANQGSEA come from the germline V gene. CDR3 size: 13 residues. Data came from immunoSEQ multiplex PCR; TCRdb stores just in-frame clones and leaves some out. The repertoire holds approximately 29,000 clones, 83% seen once, with 5.1% in the top ten. Whole-study findings and limits: Resected tumors had greater TCR richness and clonality than uninvolved lung. Pretherapy blood TCR richness correlated positively with resected tumor richness.

The sequence was obtained from an adult with non-small cell lung cancer. This chain links TRBV29-1 with TRBJ2-7, with D possibly being TRBD1 or TRBD2 (7 bases each). Sequencing used tumor tissue, obtained after neoadjuvant nivolumab, alone or with ipilimumab, at or shortly before surgery. The DNA for the CDR3 is TGCAGCGCCGGGGGGACAGAAACCTACGAGCAGTACTTC. Encoded protein: CSAGGTETYEQYF.